These T cell receptor beta chains were read from a single sample in a study of cytomegalovirus exposure and HLA in healthy donors. Assay: immunoSEQ multiplex PCR; the TCRdb copy retains only in-frame clones and omits some. This table has roughly 300,000 clones, around 87% appearing once. Sample: PBMCs. The receptors derive from a woman between 18 and 29 years old in good health and CMV-seronegative. CDR3s include the opening cysteine and the closing phenylalanine or tryptophan. A D gene is named only where the DNA matches it firmly. Expanded clones are given a class, and other clones once, few, many or no size at all.

v_gene,d_gene,abundance,j_gene,CDR3nt,CDR3aa
TRBV28,-,-,TRBJ2-7,TGTGCCAGCGGACAGAACTCCTACGAGCAGTACTTC,CASGQNSYEQYF
TRBV2,-,-,TRBJ2-2,TGTGCCAGCAGACCGGGACTCAGCACCGGGGAGCTGTTTTTT,CASRPGLSTGELFF
TRBV9,TRBD2,-,TRBJ2-7,TGTGCCAGCAGCGCGGGACTAGCGCCCACCTACGAGCAGTACTTC,CASSAGLAPTYEQYF
TRBV29-1,TRBD2,-,TRBJ2-1,TGCAGCGCGTTTCTAGCGGGAGCAGTCTACAATGAGCAGTTCTTC,CSAFLAGAVYNEQFF
TRBV19,TRBD2,-,TRBJ2-7,TGTGCCAGTAGTATTCGGGGGACTAGCGGTAGCGAGCAGTACTTC,CASSIRGTSGSEQYF
TRBV5-1,TRBD1,once,TRBJ1-1,TGCGCCAGCAGCTTGGCTGGACAGGCCAACACTGAAGCTTTCTTT,CASSLAGQANTEAFF
TRBV28,TRBD1,-,TRBJ2-4,TGTGCCAGCAGTTTATGGGCCCAGGGGGTCAAAAACATTCAGTACTTC,CASSLWAQGVKNIQYF
TRBV2,-,-,TRBJ2-3,TGTGCCAGCGGTCTTAGCCCTACAGATACGCAGTATTTT,CASGLSPTDTQYF
TRBV5-8,-,-,TRBJ1-2,TGTGCCAGCAGCCCCACAGGTTCGGGCGGCTACACCTTC,CASSPTGSGGYTF
TRBV4-3,-,-,TRBJ2-5,TGCGCCAGCAGCCAAGACTGGGGGAGGGAGACCCAGTACTTC,CASSQDWGRETQYF
TRBV7-3,-,-,TRBJ1-1,TGTGCCAGCAGCCTCTCACCAGGGGACACTGAAGCTTTCTTT,CASSLSPGDTEAFF
TRBV7-9,-,-,TRBJ1-1,TGTGCCAGCAGCTTAATGTCAGGGGAGAACACTGAAGCTTTCTTT,CASSLMSGENTEAFF
TRBV4-1,-,-,TRBJ1-6,TGCGCCAGCAGCCAAGTGCAGGCCAGGGGCAATTCACCCCTCCACTTT,CASSQVQARGNSPLHF
TRBV7-8,TRBD2,-,TRBJ2-1,TGTGCCAGCAGCTCGGGACTAGCGGGAACTTACAATGAGCAGTTCTTC,CASSSGLAGTYNEQFF
TRBV7-9,TRBD2,-,TRBJ2-3,TGTGCCAGCAGCTTAAAAGCTGGTACTAGCGGGAGCATAGATACGCAGTATTTT,CASSLKAGTSGSIDTQYF
TRBV9,-,-,TRBJ1-2,TGTGCCAGCAGCGTAGGAACAGGACCTCACTATGGCTACACCTTC,CASSVGTGPHYGYTF
TRBV28,-,few,TRBJ1-2,TGTGCCAGCAGTCAGACGGGGTCTGGCTACACCTTC,CASSQTGSGYTF
TRBV6-5,-,-,TRBJ1-6,TGTGCCAGCAGTTATTTCAGAAGCTCCTATAATTCACCCCTCCACTTT,CASSYFRSSYNSPLHF
TRBV13,TRBD1,few,TRBJ2-7,TGTGCCAGCAGCTACAGGGGGAGCTCCTACGAGCAGTACTTC,CASSYRGSSYEQYF
TRBV7-6,TRBD1,-,TRBJ2-2,TGTGCCAGCAGCCTCAGGGGGCCGGACACCGGGGAGCTGTTTTTT,CASSLRGPDTGELFF
TRBV5-1,-,once,TRBJ2-2,TGCGCCAGCAGCTTGCCACAGACGAACACCGGGGAGCTGTTTTTT,CASSLPQTNTGELFF
TRBV28,-,many,TRBJ1-2,TGTGCCAGCAGTCCCCCCTCCGGGTCTATTGGCTACACCTTC,CASSPPSGSIGYTF
TRBV28,-,-,TRBJ2-3,TGTGCCAGCAGTTTCGCGGGGTCGGCGACAGATACGCAGTATTTT,CASSFAGSATDTQYF
TRBV5-4,TRBD2,-,TRBJ2-3,TGTGCCAGCAGCCGTGGACTAGGGACAGATACGCAGTATTTT,CASSRGLGTDTQYF
TRBV6-1,-,-,TRBJ1-6,TGTGCCAGCAGTGAAGCAGACGCAGGTATTTCACCCCTCCACTTT,CASSEADAGISPLHF
TRBV6-6,TRBD1,-,TRBJ1-2,TGTGCCAGCAGTTACTCAACAGGGGGCGCCGGTGGCTACACCTTC,CASSYSTGGAGGYTF
TRBV27,-,-,TRBJ1-4,TGTGCCAGCAGTCTCTTACCCCCAGGGTTAAGTAATGAAAAACTGTTTTTT,CASSLLPPGLSNEKLFF
TRBV4-3,TRBD2,-,TRBJ2-1,TGCGCCAGCAGCCAAGTTCGGGGGAGGGGTGAGCAGTTCTTC,CASSQVRGRGEQFF
TRBV28,-,-,TRBJ2-1,TGTGCCAGCAGATCCAACAATAACAATGAGCAGTTCTTC,CASRSNNNNEQFF
TRBV25-1,TRBD1,many,TRBJ2-1,TGTGCCAGCAGTGGGGACAGGCCCGTGTCCCCCTACAATGAGCAGTTCTTC,CASSGDRPVSPYNEQFF
TRBV30,-,-,TRBJ2-4,TGTGCCTGGAGTGCATTAGCCAAAAACATTCAGTACTTC,CAWSALAKNIQYF
TRBV7-7,TRBD2,-,TRBJ2-1,TGTGCTAGCAGCCATTACAGGACGAGCGGGGGCTCCTACAATGAGCAGTTCTTC,CASSHYRTSGGSYNEQFF
TRBV9,-,once,TRBJ1-5,TGTGCCAGCAGCGTAGGGGGGGATAGCAATCAGCCCCAGCATTTT,CASSVGGDSNQPQHF
TRBV5-1,TRBD1,-,TRBJ2-2,TGCGCCAGCAGATCAGCCGGGACAGTGTCGACCGGGGAGCTGTTTTTT,CASRSAGTVSTGELFF